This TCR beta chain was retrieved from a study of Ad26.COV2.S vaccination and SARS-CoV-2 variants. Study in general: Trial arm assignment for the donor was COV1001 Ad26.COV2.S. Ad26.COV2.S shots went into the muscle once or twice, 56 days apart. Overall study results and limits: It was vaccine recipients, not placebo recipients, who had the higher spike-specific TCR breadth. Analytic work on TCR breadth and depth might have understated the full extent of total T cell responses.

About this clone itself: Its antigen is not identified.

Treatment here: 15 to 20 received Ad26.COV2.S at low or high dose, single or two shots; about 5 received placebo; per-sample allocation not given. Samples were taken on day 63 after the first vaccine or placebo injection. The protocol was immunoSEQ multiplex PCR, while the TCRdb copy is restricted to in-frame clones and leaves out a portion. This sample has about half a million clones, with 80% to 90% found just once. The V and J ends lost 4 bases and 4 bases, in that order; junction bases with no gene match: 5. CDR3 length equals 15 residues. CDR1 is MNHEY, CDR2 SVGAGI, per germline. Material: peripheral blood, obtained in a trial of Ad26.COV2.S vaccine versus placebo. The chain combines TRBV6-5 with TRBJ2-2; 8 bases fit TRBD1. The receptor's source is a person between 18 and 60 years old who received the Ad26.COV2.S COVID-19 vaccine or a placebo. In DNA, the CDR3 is TGTGCCAGCAGTTCCCAGGGGGCCGGCACCGGGGAGCTGTTTTTT. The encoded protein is CASSSQGAGTGELFF.